Sequencing of this T cell receptor beta chain was carried out in a study of Ad26.COV2.S vaccination and SARS-CoV-2 variants (dated by TCRdb to the early 2020s). For the study in its entirety: Vaccine-arm donors came from COV1001, a multicentre, randomized, double-blind, placebo-controlled phase I-IIa trial of Ad26.COV2.S in healthy adults. The TCR-sequenced set comprised around 30 samples: some 19 Ad26.COV2.S vaccine recipients, 5 placebo recipients and 8 SARS-CoV-2 convalescent individuals. Dosing of Ad26.COV2.S was intramuscular, at either 5x10^10 or 1x10^11 viral particles, delivered as one shot or as two shots spaced 56 days apart. The specificity and breadth of SARS-CoV-2-reactive T cell receptors after Ad26.COV2.S vaccination were assessed by TCRbeta repertoire sequencing. Throughout the experiments and outcome assessment, investigators stayed blinded to trial group allocation. Trial participants were randomized into five groups of five: low-dose or high-dose Ad26.COV2.S given once or twice, or placebo on both occasions.

CDR1 is given as SGDLS and CDR2 as YYNGEE, both from the germline V gene. The CDR3 runs 16 amino acids, cysteine and phenylalanine included. Only the CDR3 DNA is retained, 48 bases long and in frame from the first base. From V the trimming removes 3 bases and from J it removes 4 bases, while the gene matches leave 11 bases of the junction unaccounted for. The full study reports these points: Higher spike-specific TCR breadth was observed in Ad26.COV2.S recipients than in placebo recipients (P = 0.0014). The study was not powered to compare responses between vaccine doses or regimens. The authors noted that the TCR breadth and depth analyses may have underestimated total T cell responses. After vaccination, substantial breadth of spike-specific CD8+ and CD4+ T cell responses was reported. Comparable non-spike TCR breadth was observed between vaccine and placebo recipients, consistent with only spike being contained in the vaccine.

The immunoSEQ Assay was used to sequence TCRbeta CDR3 regions. After extraction, genomic DNA underwent amplification by bias-controlled multiplex PCR, followed by high-throughput sequencing. The paper's processing steps were these. Collapsing and filtering of sequences were performed to quantify the absolute abundance of each unique TCRbeta CDR3 region. T cell fraction was estimated by normalizing TCRbeta template counts to usable DNA, which was measured by amplifying reference genes present in all nucleated cells. Repertoire TCRs were annotated as SARS-CoV-2-specific by exact matching of V gene, CDR3 amino acid sequence and J gene to a known reactive TCR set. MIRA supplied the reference SARS-CoV-2 TCR set, which was filtered for enrichment in COVID-19-positive ImmuneCODE repertoires so that public or cross-reactive TCRs were removed. Using the MIRA antigens, annotated TCRs were further analysed by specific ORF or by position within an ORF. Breadth was defined as annotated unique rearrangements over total unique productive rearrangements; depth was the summed frequency of those rearrangements. Group comparisons of TCR breadth used two-sided Wilcoxon rank-sum tests. TCRdb obtained this table from immuneACCESS and retained in-frame rearrangements with V and J assigned. These tables miss some clones; where compared with another copy, unresolved V genes account for less than half of the shortfall, and the remainder is unexplained. That table supplies the V and J calls and clone size; D and trimming were determined from the DNA. Across this sample there are a few hundred thousand clones, with 80% to 90% seen only once. The ten largest clones take up approximately 7.8% of the sample.

What the treatment or condition label conveys for this sample: around 19 received Ad26.COV2.S at low or high dose, single or two shots; five or six received placebo; per-sample allocation not given. For vaccine and placebo recipients, the sequenced repertoires came from samples collected on day 63 after the first injection. Between 29 July and 7 August 2020, Cohort 1b enrolled some 25 adults aged 18-55 years at one site in Boston, USA. Ad26.COV2.S was a replication-incompetent adenovirus type 26 vector that expressed a prefusion-stabilized SARS-CoV-2 spike protein derived from the original Wuhan strain. A note on this clone: Its binding antigen is unknown. No much larger clonotype is one base removed from it; base qualities were not supplied.

The sequence was collected from a person between 18 and 60 years old who received the Ad26.COV2.S COVID-19 vaccine or a placebo. The material sequenced was peripheral blood, taken in a trial of Ad26.COV2.S vaccine versus placebo. Recombination linked TRBV9 to TRBJ2-3; 7 junctional bases match TRBD2. The nucleotide sequence reads as follows: TGTGCCAGCAGCGCCTCTCTGAGCGGGGTATCAGATACGCAGTATTTT. Translated, this is CASSASLSGVSDTQYF.